The 28 T cell receptor beta chains reported below all come from one sample, sequenced in a study of patients and donors after allogeneic stem cell transplantation. TCRdb itself ran the RT-PCR reads through MiXCR, one entry per CDR3 protein. The table lists 45,000 to 65,000 distinct CDR3 sequences, 10% to 15% of them singletons. Input material: blood, either unsorted or a sorted T cell fraction (not recorded which). All receptors come from a human donor who was either an allogeneic HSCT recipient or a stem cell or donor lymphocyte infusion donor (not recorded which). It is not recorded whose cells these are; they may come from a transplant donor.

At least ten counts were recorded for this clonotype. V is TRBV29-1 and J is TRBJ1-1; D perhaps matches TRBD1 (5 bases). Germline CDR1 reads SQVTM; CDR2 reads ANQGSEA. This CDR3 region has 11 residues. V was trimmed by 6 bases and J by 6 bases, leaving 11 bases between them. The CDR3, as DNA: TGCAGCGTCTTGGGGGAGGCTGAAGCTTTCTTT. It encodes CSVLGEAEAFF.

This clonotype was seen repeatedly, ten times or more. V is TRBV7-9 and J is TRBJ1-1; 9 nucleotides agree with TRBD1. The CDR3 has 16 amino acids. V lost 4 bases, J lost 3 bases, and 9 bases stayed unmatched. Germline CDR1 and CDR2: SEHNR and FQNEAQ (reference sequence). CDR3 residues: CASSWRGQGADTEAFF. The CDR3 coding sequence is TGTGCCAGCAGCTGGAGGGGACAGGGTGCGGACACTGAAGCTTTCTTT.

This clonotype was counted between two and nine times. The V gene is TRBV5-1, the J gene TRBJ2-1, with TRBD2 matching 7 bases. The V segment lost 0 bases and the J segment 4 bases; nucleotides outside the gene matches: 4. The CDR3 is made up of 15 amino acids. Germline assignment: CDR1 SGHRS and CDR2 YFSETQ. In nucleotides, the CDR3 is TGCGCCAGCAGCTTGGACAGCGGGATATACAATGAGCAGTTCTTC. It encodes CASSLDSGIYNEQFF.

This clonotype came up a few times. V and J are TRBV10-1 and TRBJ2-2; D is possibly TRBD1 or TRBD2 (5 bases each). This CDR3 has 13 amino acids. Looked up from germline, CDR1 is WNHNN and CDR2 is SYGVQD (reference sequence). The V and J ends lost 3 bases and 6 bases respectively, with 8 bases between them. Here the CDR3 DNA reads TGCGCCAGCAGTGATCAGGGACCCGGGGAGCTGTTTTTT. It yields the protein CASSDQGPGELFF.

The J gene is TRBJ2-3, the V gene TRBV7-6; 10 bases are a match to TRBD2. This CDR3 spans 16 amino acids. CDR1 SGHVS and CDR2 FNYEAQ come from the germline V gene. Unmatched junction bases numbered 6, after V lost 1 base and J lost 5 bases. The CDR3 loop is CASSLGRAGGLDTQYF. The CDR3 DNA follows: TGTGCCAGCAGCTTAGGTCGAGCGGGAGGGCTAGATACGCAGTATTTT.

This sequence joins TRBV5-1 and TRBJ2-2; TRBD2 matches at 13 bases. Germline V gene data show CDR1 as SGHRS and CDR2 as YFSETQ. V shed 0 bases, J shed 7 bases, and the junction held 6 bases outside the gene matches. The length of the CDR3 is 17 residues. Here the CDR3 reads CASSLETSGRHNGELFF. Here the CDR3 DNA reads TGCGCCAGCAGCTTGGAGACTAGCGGGAGGCACAACGGGGAGCTGTTTTTT.

This clonotype came up a few times. This rearrangement joins TRBV3-1 to TRBJ2-3; 11 bases are a match to TRBD2. The germline V gene has CDR1 LGHDT and CDR2 YNNKEL (reference sequence). V lost 5 bases and J lost 5; bases outside the gene matches: 18. This CDR3 is 19 amino acids long. The CDR3 loop reads CASSTASTVTSGKGDTQYF. The CDR3 DNA reads TGTGCCAGCAGCACCGCTTCAACTGTGACTAGCGGGAAGGGAGATACGCAGTATTTT.

This chain uses TRBV19 with TRBJ2-7; the D gene is possibly TRBD2 (6 bases). Trimming shortened V by 10 bases and J by 3 bases, and 13 bases separated the two germline ends. The CDR3 sequence is 12 residues long. Germline CDR1 LNHDA, CDR2 SQIVND (reference sequence). The CDR3 protein is CATSSGVYEQYF. The CDR3 DNA is TGTGCCACCTCATCGGGGGTCTACGAGCAGTACTTC.

The rearrangement uses TRBV10-1 and TRBJ2-1; possible D gene TRBD2, 6 bases. Germline V gene sequence: CDR1 WNHNN, CDR2 SYGVQD (reference sequence). Trimming stripped 8 bases from V and 5 bases from J, with 10 bases between. CDR3 length equals 12 residues. The CDR3: CASGRLNNEQFF. CDR3 DNA: TGCGCCAGCGGGAGGCTTAACAATGAGCAGTTCTTC.

In its sample, this clonotype was seen a few times. The chain links TRBV20-1 to TRBJ2-2; 7 bases are shared with TRBD2. The CDR3 length is 16 residues. Losses at the gene ends were 4 bases for V and 4 bases for J; bases not matched to a gene: 12. Germline values: CDR1 DFQATT, CDR2 SNEGSKA (reference sequence). In nucleotides, the CDR3 is TGCAGTGCTAAGAAAGGACTAGATTCGAGCACCGGGGAGCTGTTTTTT. Protein sequence: CSAKKGLDSSTGELFF.

This clonotype occurred many times. V is TRBV29-1 and J is TRBJ2-1; 8 bases line up with TRBD2. The CDR3 totals 15 residues. Germline CDR1 and CDR2: SQVTM and ANQGSEA. V trimming: 0 bases; J trimming: 4 bases; junction bases outside the gene matches: 5. CDR3 sequence (DNA): TGCAGCGTTGAAGATAGAGCGGGGGAATACAATGAGCAGTTCTTC. Its protein product is CSVEDRAGEYNEQFF.

This clonotype was found many times. The genes are TRBV12-3 or TRBV12-4 and TRBJ1-2, with 9 bases matching TRBD1. CDR3 size: 14 residues. Trimming removed 6 bases from V and 3 bases from J; junction bases left unmatched: 5. CDR3 DNA sequence: TGTGCCAGCAGACCAACAGGGGGCGACTATGGCTACACCTTC. Encoded protein: CASRPTGGDYGYTF.

Ten or more counts support this clonotype. The chain uses TRBV6-5 and TRBJ1-1, with unresolved D. Germline lookup yields CDR1 MNHEY and CDR2 SVGAGI. V was cut by 0 bases and J by 5 bases, with 7 bases left in between. The CDR3 sequence is 13 residues long. CDR3 nucleotides: TGTGCCAGCAGTTACTCGGAGGGAACTGAAGCTTTCTTT. This gives the protein CASSYSEGTEAFF.

The V gene is TRBV7-9, the J gene TRBJ2-7; D gene unclear. V lost 3 bases and J 2 bases, leaving 14 bases between the germline ends. Germline-derived CDR1 and CDR2 are SEHNR and FQNEAQ (reference sequence). The CDR3 runs 15 residues. The CDR3 spells CASSFPGDLAYEQYF. The CDR3 DNA reads TGTGCCAGCAGCTTCCCTGGGGATTTGGCCTACGAGCAGTACTTC.

This clonotype occurred many times. The chain links TRBV20-1 to TRBJ1-1, with unresolved D. V dropped 3 bases and J dropped 4 bases, with 6 bases sitting between them. The CDR3 has 11 amino acids. CDR1 is DFQATT, CDR2 SNEGSKA, per germline (reference sequence). The DNA of the CDR3 is TGCAGTGCTAGCCCCGGCACTGAAGCTTTCTTT. It specifies CSASPGTEAFF.

By share, this clonotype counts as medium-sized. J is TRBJ2-1 and V is TRBV4-1; 7 bases are shared with TRBD2. Germline V gene lookup returns CDR1 MGHRA and CDR2 YSYEKL. This CDR3 has 16 amino acids. Germline trimming cut 3 bases from V and 9 bases from J; bases unmatched to any gene: 14. CDR3 residues: CASSQTTSDPPSEQFF. The CDR3 coding sequence is TGCGCCAGCAGCCAGACAACTAGCGACCCTCCCTCTGAGCAGTTCTTC.

CDR3 residues: CASRPNQGLETQYF. CDR3 coding DNA: TGTGCCAGCAGGCCGAATCAGGGGTTAGAGACCCAGTACTTC. This chain uses TRBV12-3 or TRBV12-4 with TRBJ2-5, with a possible D match to TRBD1 (6 bases). CDR3 length equals 14 residues. V lost 6 bases and J 4 bases, leaving 15 bases between the germline ends.

To note about this clonotype: No DNA is shown, since the ends of the CDR3 on it are uncertain; the CDR3 is the one TCRdb lists. The chain uses TRBV24-1 and TRBJ2-1; whether TRBD1, the table's D call, matches the DNA was not checked. With termini counted, the CDR3 has 17 amino acids. In germline, CDR1 is KGHDR, CDR2 SFDVKD. CDR3: CATSDLGTGPGYNEQFF.

The genes are TRBV18 and TRBJ2-1; 7 bases fit TRBD2. With V trimmed by 2 bases and J by 0 bases, 13 bases remained unmatched. This CDR3 region has 19 residues. CDR1 is KGHSH, CDR2 LQKENI, per germline. This CDR3 is CASSPGSPSGKVSYNEQFF. The CDR3 nucleotides are TGTGCCAGCTCACCAGGGTCGCCTAGCGGCAAAGTCTCCTACAATGAGCAGTTCTTC.

This clonotype was seen many times. V and J are TRBV10-1 and TRBJ1-1; no clear D. CDR1 WNHNN and CDR2 SYGVQD come from the germline V gene (reference sequence). Between the trimmed V and J ends, which lost 5 bases and 2 bases, there was a span of 15 bases. The CDR3 spans 15 residues. The CDR3 bases are TGCGCCAGCAGTCGTACCCTGGGAGACAACACTGAAGCTTTCTTT. It specifies CASSRTLGDNTEAFF.

This clonotype was seen more than once but under ten times. This sequence joins TRBV12-3 or TRBV12-4 and TRBJ2-7; 7 bases are shared with TRBD2. The CDR3 length is 15 residues. V shed 2 bases and J 2 bases; nucleotides not matched to a gene: 6. The CDR3 sequence is CASSLREDPTYEQYF. The CDR3 region has the DNA TGTGCCAGCAGTTTACGGGAGGACCCTACCTACGAGCAGTACTTC.

The genes are TRBV5-1 and TRBJ2-7; 10 positions agree with TRBD1. V was pared by 4 bases and J by 6 bases, with 7 bases of the junction left unmatched. The germline V gene has CDR1 SGHRS and CDR2 YFSETQ. The CDR3 sequence is 14 residues long. CDR3 sequence: CASSLGQGRSEQYF. CDR3 in DNA: TGCGCCAGCAGCCTGGGACAGGGGCGGAGCGAGCAGTACTTC.

This clonotype was seen a handful of times. V and J are TRBV18 and TRBJ1-1; D not certain. V was cut by 2 bases and J by 3 bases, with 13 bases left in between. Germline-derived CDR1 and CDR2 are KGHSH and LQKENI. This CDR3 has 15 amino acids. In DNA, the CDR3 is TGTGCCAGCTCACCAGACGTGGTGGTCGACACTGAAGCTTTCTTT. It translates to CASSPDVVVDTEAFF.

This clonotype was detected only a few times. The genes are TRBV19 and TRBJ2-7, with 14 bases aligning to TRBD2. The V and J ends lost 4 bases and 4 bases, in that order; junction bases with no gene match: 6. CDR3 length: 16 residues. Germline CDR1 LNHDA, CDR2 SQIVND (reference sequence). CDR3 bases: TGTGCCAGTAGTAAAGGGACTAGCGGGAGTGTGTACGAGCAGTACTTC. Protein sequence: CASSKGTSGSVYEQYF.

The DNA for the CDR3 is TGCAGTGCTAGGTCGGGGTACCAAGAGACCCAGTACTTC. The encoded protein is CSARSGYQETQYF. V usage is TRBV20-1 and J usage is TRBJ2-5; a weak D match, TRBD2 (5 bases). CDR1 is DFQATT and CDR2 is SNEGSKA in the germline V gene (reference sequence). The CDR3 consists of 13 residues. The V and J ends lost 3 bases and 0 bases respectively, with 8 bases between them.

Many counts were recorded for this clonotype. DNA of the CDR3: TGTGCCAGCAGCCCCCAGGGAGGAAACACTGAAGCTTTCTTT. Its protein product is CASSPQGGNTEAFF. The rearrangement links TRBV3-1 to TRBJ1-1; D possibly corresponds to TRBD1 (5 bases). The germline gives CDR1 LGHDT, CDR2 YNNKEL (reference sequence). CDR3 size: 14 residues. The V gene lost 4 bases and the J gene lost 2 bases, with 11 bases spanning the gap.

Ten or more counts support this clonotype. The chain couples TRBV12-3 or TRBV12-4 to TRBJ1-3; D ambiguous. The length of the CDR3 is 14 residues. Trimming stripped 3 bases from V and 3 bases from J, with 9 bases between. CDR3 sequence: CASSLRLDGNTIYF. The CDR3 nucleotides are TGTGCCAGCAGTTTGAGGCTAGATGGAAACACCATATATTTT.

The chain links TRBV15 to TRBJ1-4; 7 bases are shared with TRBD1. V lost 1 base, J lost 4 bases, and 6 bases stayed unmatched. This CDR3 region has 16 residues. Per germline, CDR1 LNHNV and CDR2 YYDKDF (reference sequence). Written as DNA, the CDR3 is TGTGCCACCAGCAGAGGCGGACAGGAGATTAATGAAAAACTGTTTTTT. This translates into CATSRGGQEINEKLFF.